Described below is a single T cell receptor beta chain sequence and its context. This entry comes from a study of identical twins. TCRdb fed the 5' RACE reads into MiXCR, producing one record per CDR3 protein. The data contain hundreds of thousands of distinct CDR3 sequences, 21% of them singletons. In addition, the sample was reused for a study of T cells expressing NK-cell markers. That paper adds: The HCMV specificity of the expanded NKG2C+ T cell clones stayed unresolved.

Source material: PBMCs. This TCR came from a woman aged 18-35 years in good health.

The CDR3 is CSALRGINTEAFF. CDR3 nucleotides: TGCAGTGCTCTTAGGGGGATTAACACTGAAGCTTTCTTT. This rearrangement joins TRBV20-1 to TRBJ1-1; D is perhaps TRBD1 (6 bases). Trimming shortened V by 5 bases and J by 2 bases, and 12 bases separated the two germline ends. CDR3 length: 13 residues. The germline gives CDR1 DFQATT, CDR2 SNEGSKA (reference sequence).